This is a list of T cell receptor beta chains from one sample in a study of blood T cell repertoires in COVID-19. Sequenced by immunoSEQ multiplex PCR; TCRdb stores in-frame clones only, minus some. The sample has 50,000 to 75,000 clones, about 77% seen once; the top ten hold 20% to 25%. The material sequenced was peripheral blood. The receptors shown here come from an older man with active or convalescent COVID-19. The CDR3 runs from the conserved cysteine through the conserved F or W.

CASSTPLRGRDKNIQYF	TRBV19	17
CASSPPREPNYGYTF	TRBV18	15
CASSYGRTEAFF	TRBV6-2/TRBV6-3	12
CASSENGGSPLETQYF	TRBV2	16
CASSLRQAETYGYTF	TRBV5-6	15
CASSTSGGAFEKLFF	TRBV9	15
CASSLRGQGLRGGWTF	TRBV5-5	16
CASSLPPGLSNPQHF	TRBV7-2	15
CASSVGWTSGRRRGHEQFF	TRBV9	19
CASSVGQGTDTQYF	TRBV6-4	14
CASTPLLNDRYEQYF	TRBV5-8	15
CASTPLTDTQYF	TRBV12-3/TRBV12-4	12
CASERRSLGEQFF	TRBV3-1/TRBV3-2	13
CASNPGGRKGEAFF	TRBV6-5	14
CAKSTTPAYEQYF	TRBV10-1	13
CASSEDLRRYGYTF	TRBV6-1	14
CASSLVGRTYEQYF	TRBV7-2	14
CASTRGVETQYF	TRBV7-9	12
CASSLGGDEPQHF	TRBV5-1	13
CASSLDRDSSYEQYF	TRBV11-2	15